This record looks at one TCR beta chain sequence and its context. The source of the sample is a study of regulatory T cells in long-lasting Graves disease. CDR3 regions were amplified by Arm-PCR using iRepertoire HTBI primers to build TCR beta libraries. TCRdb re-analysed the multiplex PCR reads in MiXCR, keeping a single row per CDR3 protein. Of 350,000 to 450,000 distinct CDR3 sequences detected, less than 25% appear once; the ten largest clones hold roughly 20%. The sample's time point: persistent/refractory GD, antithyroid drugs over 5 years with positive TRAb. Researchers made the TCR library from RNA that was extracted from PBMCs. Those enrolled as patients came out of an endocrinology department in Xi'an, China. The source is a female donor with Graves disease. The material sequenced was peripheral blood mononuclear cells (PBMCs), taken when the disease was refractory, from a patient treated with antithyroid drugs.

CDR3 sequence: CSARVVSGRLNSPLHF. In DNA, the CDR3 is TGCAGTGCTAGAGTTGTATCTGGACGGTTAAATTCACCCCTCCACTTT. The chain joins TRBV20-1 to TRBJ1-6; D is unresolved. The germline V and J ends were trimmed by 1 base and 7 bases, with 17 bases remaining between them. The CDR3 totals 16 residues. CDR1 is DFQATT, CDR2 SNEGSKA, per germline (reference sequence).